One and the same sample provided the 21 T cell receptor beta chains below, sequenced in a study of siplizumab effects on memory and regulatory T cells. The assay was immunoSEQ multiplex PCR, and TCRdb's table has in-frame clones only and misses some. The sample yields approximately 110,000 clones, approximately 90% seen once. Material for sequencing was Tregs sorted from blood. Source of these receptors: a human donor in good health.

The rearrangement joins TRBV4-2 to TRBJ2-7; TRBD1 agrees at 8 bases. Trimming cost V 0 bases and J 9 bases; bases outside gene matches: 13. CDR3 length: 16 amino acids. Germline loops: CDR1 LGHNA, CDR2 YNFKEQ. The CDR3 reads CASSQEGQGHAGWQYF. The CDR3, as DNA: TGTGCCAGCAGCCAAGAAGGACAGGGCCACGCTGGATGGCAGTACTTC.

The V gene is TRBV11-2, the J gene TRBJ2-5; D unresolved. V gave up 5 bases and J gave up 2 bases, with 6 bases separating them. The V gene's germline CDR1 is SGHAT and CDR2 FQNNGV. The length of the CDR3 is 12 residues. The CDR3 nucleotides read TGTGCCAGCAGCGTTCTACAAGAGACCCAGTACTTC. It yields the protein CASSVLQETQYF.

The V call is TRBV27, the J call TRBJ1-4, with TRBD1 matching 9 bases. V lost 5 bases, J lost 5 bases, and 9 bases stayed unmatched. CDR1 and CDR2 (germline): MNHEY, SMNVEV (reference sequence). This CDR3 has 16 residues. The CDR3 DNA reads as TGTGCCAGCAGTCCTCTGGGGACAGGGAGCAATGAAAAACTGTTTTTT. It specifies CASSPLGTGSNEKLFF.

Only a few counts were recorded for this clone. The CDR3 DNA reads as TGTGCCAGCAGCCGACTTCCAGCCGAAAAACTGTTTTTT. As protein: CASSRLPAEKLFF. This chain joins TRBV6-5 and TRBJ1-4; D ambiguous. V was cut by 6 bases and J by 8 bases, with 13 bases left in between. The germline gives CDR1 MNHEY, CDR2 SVGAGI. This CDR3 comprises 13 residues.

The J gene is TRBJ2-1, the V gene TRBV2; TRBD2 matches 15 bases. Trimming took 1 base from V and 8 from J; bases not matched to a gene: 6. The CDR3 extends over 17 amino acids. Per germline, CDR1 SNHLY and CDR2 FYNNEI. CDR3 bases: TGTGCCAGCAGTGAAGGAGGACTAGCGGGAGGGGTGGATGAGCAGTTCTTC. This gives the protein CASSEGGLAGGVDEQFF.

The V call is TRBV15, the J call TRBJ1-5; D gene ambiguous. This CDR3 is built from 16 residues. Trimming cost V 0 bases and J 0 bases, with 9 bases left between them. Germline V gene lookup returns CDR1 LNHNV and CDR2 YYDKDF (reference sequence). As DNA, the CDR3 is TGTGCCACCAGCAGAGATCTTGCAGATAGCAATCAGCCCCAGCATTTT. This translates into CATSRDLADSNQPQHF.

The CDR3, as DNA: TGCGCCAGCAGCCAAGAGAATAGGGGACCACGGGAGACCCAGTACTTC. The encoded protein is CASSQENRGPRETQYF. This chain links TRBV4-1 with TRBJ2-5; perhaps D is TRBD1 or TRBD2 (5 bases each). The CDR3 has 16 residues. CDR1 is MGHRA and CDR2 is YSYEKL in the germline V gene. V lost 0 bases and J lost 5, with 16 bases in between.

Written as DNA, the CDR3 is TGTGCCAGCAGTCTTGACCGGACACACACTGAAGCTTTCTTT. Translation: CASSLDRTHTEAFF. This chain links TRBV6-5 with TRBJ1-1; D perhaps matches TRBD1 (5 bases). Trimming pared 5 bases from V and 3 bases from J, leaving 13 bases between. The length of the CDR3 is 14 residues. Germline V gene sequence: CDR1 MNHEY, CDR2 SVGAGI.

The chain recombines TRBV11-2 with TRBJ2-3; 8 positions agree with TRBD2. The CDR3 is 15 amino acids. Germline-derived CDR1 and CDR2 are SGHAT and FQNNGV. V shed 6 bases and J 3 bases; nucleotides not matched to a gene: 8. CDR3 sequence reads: CASSFTRGGTDTQYF. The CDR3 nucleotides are TGTGCCAGCAGTTTTACCCGCGGGGGGACAGATACGCAGTATTTT.

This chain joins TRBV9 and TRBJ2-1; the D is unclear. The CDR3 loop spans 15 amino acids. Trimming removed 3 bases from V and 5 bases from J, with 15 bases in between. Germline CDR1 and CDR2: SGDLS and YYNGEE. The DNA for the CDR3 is TGTGCCAGCAGCGCACTCTACTTCATGGACAATGAGCAGTTCTTC. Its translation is CASSALYFMDNEQFF.

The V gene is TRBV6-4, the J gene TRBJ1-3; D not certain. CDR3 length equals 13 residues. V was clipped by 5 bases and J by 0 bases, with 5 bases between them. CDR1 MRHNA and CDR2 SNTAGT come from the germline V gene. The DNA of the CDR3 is TGTGCCAGCAGTACGAGCTCTGGAAACACCATATATTTT. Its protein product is CASSTSSGNTIYF.

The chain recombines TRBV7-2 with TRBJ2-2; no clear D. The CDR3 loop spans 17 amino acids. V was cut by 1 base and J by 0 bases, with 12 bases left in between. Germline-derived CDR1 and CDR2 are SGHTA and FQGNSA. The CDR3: CASSLDLQATNTGELFF. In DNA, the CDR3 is TGTGCCAGCAGCTTAGACCTGCAGGCCACGAACACCGGGGAGCTGTTTTTT.

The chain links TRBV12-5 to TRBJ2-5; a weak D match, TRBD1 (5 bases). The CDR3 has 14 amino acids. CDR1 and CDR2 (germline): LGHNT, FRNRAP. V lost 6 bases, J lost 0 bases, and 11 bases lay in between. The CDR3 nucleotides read TGTGCTAGTGGCACCAGACAGAACCAAGAGACCCAGTACTTC. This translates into CASGTRQNQETQYF.

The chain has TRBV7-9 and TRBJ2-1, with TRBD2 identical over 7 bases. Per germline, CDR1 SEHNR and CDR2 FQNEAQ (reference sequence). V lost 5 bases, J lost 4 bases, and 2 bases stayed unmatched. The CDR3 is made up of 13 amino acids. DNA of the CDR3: TGTGCCAGCAGCCCACTAGCGTACAATGAGCAGTTCTTC. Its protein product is CASSPLAYNEQFF.

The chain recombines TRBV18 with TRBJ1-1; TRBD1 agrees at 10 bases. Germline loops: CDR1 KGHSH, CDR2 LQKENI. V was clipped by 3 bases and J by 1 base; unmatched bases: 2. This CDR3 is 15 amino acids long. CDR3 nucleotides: TGTGCCAGCTCACCCCGACAGGGGGCGAACACTGAAGCTTTCTTT. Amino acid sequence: CASSPRQGANTEAFF.

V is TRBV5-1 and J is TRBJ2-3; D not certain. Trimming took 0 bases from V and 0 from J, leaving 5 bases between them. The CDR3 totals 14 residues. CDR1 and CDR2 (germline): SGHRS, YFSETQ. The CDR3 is CASSLGISTDTQYF. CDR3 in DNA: TGCGCCAGCAGCTTGGGGATAAGCACAGATACGCAGTATTTT.

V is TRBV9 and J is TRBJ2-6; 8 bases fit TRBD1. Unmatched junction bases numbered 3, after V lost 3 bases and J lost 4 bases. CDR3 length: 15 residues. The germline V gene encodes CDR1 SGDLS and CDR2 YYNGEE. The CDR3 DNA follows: TGTGCCAGCAGCGAGACAGGGGCCGGGGCCAACGTCCTGACTTTC. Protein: CASSETGAGANVLTF.

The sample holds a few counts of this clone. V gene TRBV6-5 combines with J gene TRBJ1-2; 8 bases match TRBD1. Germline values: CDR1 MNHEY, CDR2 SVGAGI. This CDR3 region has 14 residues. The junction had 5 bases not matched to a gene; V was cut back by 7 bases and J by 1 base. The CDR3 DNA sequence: TGTGCCAGCACCTACGGACAGGGTAACTATGGCTACACCTTC. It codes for CASTYGQGNYGYTF.

Here the CDR3 reads CASSPDFPTEAFF. The CDR3 DNA reads TGCGCCAGCAGCCCGGACTTCCCCACTGAAGCTTTCTTT. The gene calls are TRBV5-1 and TRBJ1-1; D is uncertain. There are 13 residues in the CDR3. From germline, CDR1 is SGHRS and CDR2 YFSETQ. The V end was cut by 4 bases, the J end by 4 bases, with 11 bases between.

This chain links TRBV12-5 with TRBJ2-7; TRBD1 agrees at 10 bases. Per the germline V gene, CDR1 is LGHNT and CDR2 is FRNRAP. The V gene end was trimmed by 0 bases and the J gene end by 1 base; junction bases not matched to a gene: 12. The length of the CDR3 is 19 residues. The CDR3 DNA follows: TGTGCTAGTGGTTTGGTACTAGGGACAGGGGAAACCCGATCCTACGAGCAGTACTTC. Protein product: CASGLVLGTGETRSYEQYF.

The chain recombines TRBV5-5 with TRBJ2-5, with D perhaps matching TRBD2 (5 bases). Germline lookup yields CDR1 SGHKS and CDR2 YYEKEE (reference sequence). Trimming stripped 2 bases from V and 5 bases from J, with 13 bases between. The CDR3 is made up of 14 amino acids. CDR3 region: CASSFYSSSETQYF. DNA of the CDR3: TGTGCCAGCAGCTTCTACTCTAGCAGCGAGACCCAGTACTTC.